This is a list of T cell receptor beta chains from one sample in a study of CD8 T cells in ankylosing spondylitis. One entry per CDR3 protein, called by TCRdb with MiXCR from the 5' RACE reads. The sample consists of 200,000 to 300,000 distinct CDR3 sequences, around 7.8% of them appearing once. Sequencing was done on a sample of blood, either unsorted or a sorted T cell fraction (not recorded which). The receptor source for this set is a male donor with ankylosing spondylitis or in good health (not recorded which). Both conserved end residues are part of each CDR3. The D gene is left open where the match is weak. Rows give clone size only sometimes, using once, few, many, or a class for an expanded clone.

cdr3_length | clone_size | j_call | d_call | v_call | cdr3_aa | cdr3_nt
13 | many | TRBJ2-3 | NA | TRBV5-1 | CASSSSGLDTQYF | TGCGCCAGCAGCTCGTCGGGTTTGGATACGCAGTATTTT
14 | many | TRBJ1-2 | NA | TRBV12-3/TRBV12-4 | CASSLVPGGYGYTF | TGTGCCAGCAGTTTAGTTCCGGGCGGCTATGGCTACACCTTC
14 | NA | TRBJ2-3 | TRBD2 | TRBV2 | CASMAGGGTDTQYF | TGTGCCAGCATGGCGGGGGGAGGGACAGATACGCAGTATTTT
10 | many | TRBJ2-1 | NA | TRBV9 | CASKWNEQFF | TGTGCCAGCAAATGGAATGAGCAGTTCTTC
13 | many | TRBJ2-7 | NA | TRBV20-1 | CSASAPAVYEQYF | TGCAGTGCTAGTGCCCCAGCGGTCTACGAGCAGTACTTC
14 | NA | TRBJ1-1 | NA | TRBV29-1 | CSVEGGVRGTEAFF | TGCAGCGTTGAAGGAGGTGTACGGGGGACTGAAGCTTTCTTT
14 | many | TRBJ1-2 | TRBD1 | TRBV29-1 | CSVDNRDRGRGYTF | TGCAGCGTTGACAATCGGGACAGGGGACGTGGCTACACCTTC
18 | NA | TRBJ2-3 | TRBD2 | TRBV3-1 | CASSQKTSGRGRPDTQYF | TGTGCCAGCAGCCAAAAAACTAGCGGGAGGGGCAGGCCAGATACGCAGTATTTT
13 | many | TRBJ2-7 | TRBD1 | TRBV19 | CASRDREHYEQYF | TGTGCCAGTAGGGACAGGGAGCACTACGAGCAGTACTTC
19 | many | TRBJ1-3 | NA | TRBV6-5 | CASSYFPPAVLSSGNTIYF | TGTGCCAGCAGTTACTTTCCGCCGGCCGTCCTGAGCTCTGGAAACACCATATATTTT
17 | NA | TRBJ2-7 | TRBD2 | TRBV7-8 | CASSPARTSGGPYEQYF | TGTGCCAGCAGCCCGGCGCGGACTAGCGGGGGGCCGTACGAGCAGTACTTC
15 | many | TRBJ2-2 | TRBD2 | TRBV6-5 | CASSFPSGNTGELFF | TGTGCCAGCAGTTTTCCTAGCGGGAACACCGGGGAGCTGTTTTTT
13 | many | TRBJ2-2 | NA | TRBV4-2 | CASSQQVGGELFF | TGTGCCAGCAGCCAACAGGTCGGCGGGGAGCTGTTTTTT
11 | NA | TRBJ2-7 | NA | TRBV7-9 | CASRTTGEQYF | TGTGCCAGCAGAACGACGGGGGAGCAGTACTTC
13 | many | TRBJ1-1 | NA | TRBV6-4 | CASSEGENTEAFF | TGTGCCAGCAGTGAAGGGGAGAACACTGAAGCTTTCTTT
14 | NA | TRBJ1-5 | TRBD1 | TRBV27 | CASRAGRQGQPQHF | TGTGCCAGCAGGGCCGGTAGACAGGGACAGCCCCAGCATTTT
15 | many | TRBJ1-2 | NA | TRBV5-6 | CASSLTATLDYGYTF | TGTGCCAGCAGCCTCACGGCCACCCTTGACTATGGCTACACCTTC
17 | NA | TRBJ2-1 | TRBD2 | TRBV28 | CASSSGLAGFSYNEQFF | TGTGCCAGCAGCTCCGGACTAGCGGGATTCTCCTACAATGAGCAGTTCTTC
15 | many | TRBJ2-1 | NA | TRBV7-9 | CASITKPSSYNEQFF | TGTGCCAGCATTACTAAACCTAGCTCCTACAATGAGCAGTTCTTC
16 | many | TRBJ1-2 | NA | TRBV5-1 | CASSATQSATNYGYTF | TGCGCCAGCAGCGCGACACAGAGTGCAACTAACTATGGCTACACCTTC
15 | NA | TRBJ1-1 | NA | TRBV10-3 | CAISESKGPNTEAFF | TGTGCCATCAGTGAGTCGAAGGGGCCTAACACTGAAGCTTTCTTT
12 | NA | TRBJ2-5 | NA | TRBV7-2 | CASSLEANFKYF | TGTGCCAGCAGCTTAGAGGCGAACTTTAAGTACTTC